Listed below are T cell receptor beta chains from one sample, sequenced in a study of cytomegalovirus exposure and HLA in healthy donors. Some clones are missing from TCRdb's copy, which holds only in-frame ones; the method was immunoSEQ multiplex PCR. This sample has 160,000 or so clones, with around four fifths found just once. Sequencing input: PBMCs. These receptors all come from a man between 50 and 59 years old in good health and CMV-seropositive. CDR3s include the opening cysteine and the closing phenylalanine or tryptophan. Fields, in order: V gene, D gene, J gene, clone size, CDR3 protein, CDR3 DNA. A D gene is named only where the DNA matches it firmly. The size of a clone is reported for some rows only, either as once, few or many, or as a class for expanded clones.

TRBV30,TRBD1,TRBJ2-2,once,CAWSLETGVGELFF,TGTGCCTGGAGTCTCGAGACAGGGGTCGGGGAGCTGTTTTTT
TRBV27,TRBD2,TRBJ2-7,-,CASSLLASGSTREQYF,TGTGCCAGCAGTTTATTGGCTAGCGGGAGCACTAGGGAGCAGTACTTC
TRBV4-1,-,TRBJ2-3,-,CASSQERALLRTDTQYF,TGCGCCAGCAGCCAAGAGCGGGCACTCCTTCGCACAGATACGCAGTATTTT
TRBV7-9,-,TRBJ1-2,-,CASSVESTYGYTF,TGTGCCAGCAGCGTAGAGAGCACGTATGGCTACACCTTC
TRBV19,-,TRBJ1-4,-,CASSPQAGAREKLFF,TGTGCCAGTAGTCCCCAGGCGGGGGCAAGGGAAAAACTGTTTTTT
TRBV6-5,-,TRBJ1-1,-,CASSYSNGNTEAFF,TGTGCCAGCAGTTACTCGAACGGGAACACTGAAGCTTTCTTT
TRBV6-6,-,TRBJ1-2,-,CASSGTRGSYYGYTF,TGTGCCAGCAGCGGAACACGGGGGTCGTACTATGGCTACACCTTC
TRBV4-3,-,TRBJ2-7,few,CASSPSSHQGYEQYF,TGCGCCAGCAGCCCCTCTAGCCACCAAGGCTACGAGCAGTACTTC
TRBV9,-,TRBJ2-1,-,CASSANSASGGGVYNEQFF,TGTGCCAGCAGCGCCAACTCGGCTAGCGGAGGGGGGGTCTACAATGAGCAGTTCTTC
TRBV4-1,TRBD2,TRBJ2-7,-,CASSQEASGSYEQYF,TGCGCCAGCAGCCAGGAGGCTAGCGGCTCCTACGAGCAGTACTTC
TRBV28,-,TRBJ1-2,-,CASRRTGSSNYGYTF,TGTGCCAGTAGACGCACAGGGAGCTCCAACTATGGCTACACCTTC
TRBV7-3,TRBD2,TRBJ2-1,once,CASSPAKRGGYNEQFF,TGTGCCAGCAGCCCTGCCAAGCGGGGGGGCTACAATGAGCAGTTCTTC
TRBV7-2,-,TRBJ2-7,-,CASSLVGAGSDAEQYF,TGTGCCAGCAGCTTAGTTGGTGCGGGGAGTGATGCCGAGCAGTACTTC